The 26 T cell receptor beta chains below were found in one sample sequenced in a study of blood T cell repertoires in COVID-19. Here immunoSEQ multiplex PCR was the method, and the copy in TCRdb shows in-frame clones only, minus some. The table lists around 62,000 clones, 84% of them singletons, with 8.8% in the top ten. Source material: peripheral blood. Receptors originate from a man aged 45-60 years with active COVID-19.

The chain combines TRBV11-2 with TRBJ2-7; 10 nucleotides agree with TRBD2. This CDR3 contains 14 residues. The germline V gene encodes CDR1 SGHAT and CDR2 FQNNGV. With 4 bases clipped from V and 3 bases from J, the junction kept 3 bases outside the gene matches. CDR3 in DNA: TGTGCCAGCAGCTCCCGACTAGCGGGCTACGAGCAGTACTTC. Residues: CASSSRLAGYEQYF.

The V and J genes are TRBV29-1 and TRBJ2-7; 10 nucleotides match TRBD1. This CDR3 contains 13 residues. Germline CDR1 SQVTM, CDR2 ANQGSEA. After removal of 7 bases from V and 6 bases from J, the junction contained 9 bases not matched to a gene. The CDR3 DNA reads as TGCAGCGGTGGGACAGGGGAATATGGCGAGCAGTACTTC. Encoded protein: CSGGTGEYGEQYF.

J is TRBJ2-7 and V is TRBV23-1; TRBD1 agrees at 9 bases. TRBV23-1 qualifies as an ORF whose function is uncertain. The CDR3 has 18 amino acids. J lost 7 bases, V lost 1 base, and 17 bases had no gene match. The chain's CDR3 is CASSQWAWGDRVLGEQYF. As DNA, the CDR3 is TGCGCCAGCAGTCAATGGGCTTGGGGGGACAGGGTTTTGGGAGAGCAGTACTTC.

This clone has more than one count but fewer than ten. The chain combines TRBV27 with TRBJ1-6; perhaps TRBD1 as D (6 bases). The germline V gene has CDR1 MNHEY and CDR2 SMNVEV (reference sequence). Trimming pared 4 bases from V and 4 bases from J, leaving 14 bases between. This CDR3 has 16 amino acids. Here the CDR3 reads CASSSPTGTYNSPLHF. The CDR3 coding sequence is TGTGCCAGCAGTTCTCCCACGGGGACATATAATTCACCCCTCCACTTT.

The V gene is TRBV7-2, the J gene TRBJ2-7, with 7 bases aligning to TRBD2. Germline values: CDR1 SGHTA, CDR2 FQGNSA. J gave up 3 bases and V 0 bases, and 8 bases lay outside the gene matches. CDR3 length: 16 residues. DNA of the CDR3: TGTGCCAGCAGCTTAGCCCCCGGACTAGACTACTACGAGCAGTACTTC. Its protein is CASSLAPGLDYYEQYF.

In its sample, this clone was seen a few times. The chain couples TRBV6-1 to TRBJ1-4; D unresolved. CDR3 length equals 13 residues. Germline V gives CDR1 MNHNS, CDR2 SASEGT. The V gene lost 1 base and the J gene lost 9 bases, with 9 bases spanning the gap. The CDR3 loop reads CASSEGARQKLFF. The DNA of the CDR3 is TGTGCCAGCAGTGAAGGTGCCAGGCAAAAACTGTTTTTT.

The chain recombines TRBV10-3 with TRBJ2-2, with 9 bases matching TRBD1. V was pared by 4 bases and J by 4 bases, with 4 bases of the junction left unmatched. The CDR3 runs 15 residues. The V gene's germline CDR1 is ENHRY and CDR2 SYGVKD. The CDR3 here is CAISGTGVSTGELFF. The DNA for the CDR3 is TGTGCCATCAGTGGGACAGGGGTATCCACCGGGGAGCTGTTTTTT.

The chain joins TRBV3-1 (or the pseudogene TRBV3-2) to TRBJ2-3, with 9 positions matching TRBD2. J gave up 1 base and V 6 bases, and 2 bases lay outside the gene matches. Per germline, CDR1 LGHDT and CDR2 YNNKEL (reference sequence). The CDR3 totals 14 residues. The CDR3 region is CASRASGGTDTQYF. DNA of the CDR3: TGTGCCAGCAGGGCTAGCGGGGGCACAGATACGCAGTATTTT.

This chain links TRBV5-6 with TRBJ2-7, with TRBD1 identical over 7 bases. Trimming at V came to 4 bases and at J to 8 bases, leaving 6 bases not matched to a gene. There are 12 residues in the CDR3. Germline lookup yields CDR1 SGHDT and CDR2 YYEEEE. The CDR3 region has the DNA TGTGCCAGCAGCCCACAGGGGATTAAGCAGTACTTC. Translating gives CASSPQGIKQYF.

The chain is built from TRBV7-8 and TRBJ2-3; D not certain. V lost 3 bases to trimming and J lost 5 bases, with 6 bases between them. CDR1 is SGHVS and CDR2 is FQNEAQ in the germline V gene. This CDR3 spans 12 amino acids. The CDR3 DNA sequence: TGTGCCAGCAGCTTTTATGTAGATACGCAGTATTTT. As protein: CASSFYVDTQYF.

The gene calls are TRBV7-9 and TRBJ1-6; a possible D gene is TRBD1 (5 bases). With 5 bases removed from V and 10 bases from J, the gap between germline ends came to 9 bases. Germline V gene sequence: CDR1 SEHNR, CDR2 FQNEAQ (reference sequence). The CDR3 consists of 12 residues. The CDR3, as DNA: TGTGCCAGCAGCCACAGGAGCTCACCCCTCCACTTT. Protein: CASSHRSSPLHF.

In DNA form, the CDR3 reads TGTGCCAGTAGTATTAGGGGTGAGCAGTTCTTC. It specifies CASSIRGEQFF. This sequence joins TRBV19 and TRBJ2-1, with D possibly matching TRBD1 (5 bases). This CDR3 has 11 amino acids. V lost 3 bases and J lost 9, with 6 bases in between. Germline V lookup: CDR1 LNHDA, CDR2 SQIVND (reference sequence).

This chain joins TRBV30 and TRBJ1-4; TRBD1 agrees at 7 bases. The CDR3 consists of 15 residues. Trimming took 0 bases from V and 5 from J; bases not matched to a gene: 6. In germline, CDR1 is GTSNPN, CDR2 SVGIG (reference sequence). The CDR3 DNA sequence: TGTGCCTGGAGTGTAACCAGGGGACAGAATGAAAAACTGTTTTTT. Translated: CAWSVTRGQNEKLFF.

This chain uses TRBV6-2 or TRBV6-3 with TRBJ2-3; 11 nucleotides align to TRBD1. The CDR3 totals 16 residues. J was trimmed by 4 bases and V by 0 bases; bases with no gene match: 3. From germline, CDR1 is MNHEY and CDR2 SVGEGT. CDR3 DNA: TGTGCCAGCAGTTACTCGACGGGACAGGGGGCAGATACGCAGTATTTT. It translates to CASSYSTGQGADTQYF.

The chain is built from TRBV30 and TRBJ1-2; D is unclear. Germline V gene lookup returns CDR1 GTSNPN and CDR2 SVGIG (reference sequence). V was pared by 0 bases and J by 8 bases, with 7 bases between. The CDR3 extends over 11 amino acids. This CDR3 reads CAWSVPRGYTF. CDR3 bases: TGTGCCTGGAGTGTACCCAGGGGCTACACCTTC.

The gene calls are TRBV21-1 and TRBJ2-5; the table's D call TRBD2 went unverified against the DNA. TRBV21-1 is a listed pseudogene. The CDR3 spans 18 residues. The CDR3 nucleotides are TGTGCCAGCAGCAAAGCGCTTATGACTAGCGGGCAAAAAGAGACCCAGTACTTC. It is translated as CASSKALMTSGQKETQYF.

CDR3 DNA sequence: TGTGCCAGCACCAAGGTAGGGGGCGGTGAAGCTTTCTTT. Translated, it gives CASTKVGGGEAFF. The chain joins TRBV6-5 to TRBJ1-1; TRBD1 aligns across 7 bases. Germline CDR1 and CDR2: MNHEY and SVGAGI. V lost 7 bases, J lost 7 bases, and 9 bases stayed unmatched. The CDR3 sequence is 13 residues long.

The chain joins TRBV3-1 (or the pseudogene TRBV3-2) to TRBJ1-5, with D perhaps matching TRBD1 (6 bases). The CDR3 sequence is 15 residues long. The germline V gene has CDR1 LGHDT and CDR2 YNNKEL (reference sequence). Trimming left V 0 bases short and J 7 bases short, with 13 bases between. The CDR3 nucleotides read TGTGCCAGCAGCCAAGAACAGGGAAGACGGCAGCCCCAGCATTTT. It yields the protein CASSQEQGRRQPQHF.

As to this clone: A junction boundary mismatches the germline segment, possibly from a read error. This rearrangement joins TRBV5-8 to TRBJ2-1; D possibly corresponds to TRBD2 (5 bases). Germline V gene sequence: CDR1 SGHTS, CDR2 YDEGEE. CDR3 length: 10 residues. CDR3 protein: CASTKAGSVF. Here the CDR3 DNA reads TGTGCCAGCACCAAGGCGGGTTCGGTCTTC.

The rearrangement uses TRBV12-3 or TRBV12-4 and TRBJ2-3, with D tentatively TRBD2 (5 bases). The CDR3 has 13 amino acids. V was clipped by 6 bases and J by 3 bases, with 10 bases between them. CDR3 in amino acids: CASSSRGTDTQYF. The CDR3 nucleotides are TGTGCCAGCAGCTCCCGGGGAACAGATACGCAGTATTTT.

The V call is TRBV6-5, the J call TRBJ2-5, with a weak D call TRBD2 (5 bases). Per germline, CDR1 MNHEY and CDR2 SVGAGI. This CDR3 is 11 amino acids long. The V gene lost 9 bases and the J gene lost 5 bases, with 10 bases spanning the gap. CDR3 sequence: CASTSGETQYF. The CDR3 coding sequence is TGTGCCAGTACCTCGGGGGAGACCCAGTACTTC.

Written as DNA, the CDR3 is TGTGCCAGCAGCTTTGATCCAACAGGGGGGACCGGGGAGCTGTTTTTT. Its protein is CASSFDPTGGTGELFF. The chain is built from TRBV11-3 and TRBJ2-2, with 8 bases that match TRBD1. This CDR3 spans 16 amino acids. CDR1 and CDR2 (germline): SGHNT, YENEEA. V was pared by 3 bases and J by 5 bases, with 8 bases of the junction left unmatched.

The chain recombines TRBV19 with TRBJ2-7; TRBD2 agrees at 9 bases. Germline V lookup: CDR1 LNHDA, CDR2 SQIVND (reference sequence). This CDR3 contains 17 residues. The V segment lost 3 bases and the J segment 2 bases; nucleotides outside the gene matches: 11. CDR3 amino acids: CASSIGETSGRAYEQYF. DNA of the CDR3: TGTGCCAGTAGTATTGGGGAGACTAGCGGAAGGGCCTACGAGCAGTACTTC.

V is TRBV7-2 and J is TRBJ2-2; 8 nucleotides match TRBD2. The CDR3 contains 16 residues. CDR1 is SGHTA, CDR2 FQGNSA, per germline. V gave up 5 bases and J gave up 4 bases; unmatched junction bases: 9. CDR3 sequence: CASSRPAGVSTGELFF. The CDR3 DNA reads as TGTGCCAGCAGCCGTCCAGCGGGAGTTAGCACCGGGGAGCTGTTTTTT.

CDR3 DNA sequence: TGTGCCAGCAGCAAAGCACCTAGGACAGGGGCCGGAAACACCATATATTTT. Amino acids: CASSKAPRTGAGNTIYF. The genes are TRBV21-1 and TRBJ1-3; the table names TRBD1, a call not compared with the DNA. TRBV21-1 is listed as a pseudogene. This CDR3 has 17 amino acids.

This rearrangement joins TRBV2 to TRBJ1-2; D gene ambiguous. The CDR3 consists of 14 residues. The ends were cut back, 7 bases at V and 7 bases at J, with 19 bases in the middle. Germline CDR1 reads SNHLY; CDR2 reads FYNNEI. DNA for the CDR3: TGTGCCAGCAAACAAATGTACCTAGAGGGTGGCTACACCTTC. Its protein is CASKQMYLEGGYTF.